The 15 T cell receptor beta chains listed next were all sequenced from one sample in a study of blood T cell repertoires in COVID-19. Sequencing was performed with immunoSEQ multiplex PCR; in TCRdb, only in-frame clones are kept and a portion is missing. The repertoire includes 240,000 or so clones, approximately 80% of them detected once, and around 3.4% sits in the top ten. The material sequenced was peripheral blood. The receptors derive from a woman between 18 and 29 years old with acute or convalescent COVID-19.

The rearrangement uses TRBV2 and TRBJ2-7; TRBD1 matches 7 bases. This CDR3 is built from 12 residues. Germline CDR1 and CDR2: SNHLY and FYNNEI. The V and J ends lost 5 bases and 5 bases, in that order; junction bases with no gene match: 3. The CDR3 region has the DNA TGTGCCAGCAGTCAAGACAGGGACGAGCAGTACTTC. This sequence encodes CASSQDRDEQYF.

The chain joins TRBV11-3 to TRBJ2-1, with 13 bases that match TRBD2. Trimming removed 3 bases from V and 5 bases from J; junction bases left unmatched: 4. CDR3 length: 16 residues. CDR1 is SGHNT and CDR2 is YENEEA in the germline V gene. The CDR3 spells CASSLLGLAGNNEQFF. The DNA for the CDR3 is TGTGCCAGCAGCTTGTTGGGACTAGCGGGGAACAATGAGCAGTTCTTC.

This clone was seen more than once but under ten times. This chain links TRBV10-3 with TRBJ2-1; the D gene is possibly TRBD2 (5 bases). Trimming left V 3 bases short and J 7 bases short, with 16 bases between. This CDR3 spans 15 amino acids. Per the germline V gene, CDR1 is ENHRY and CDR2 is SYGVKD. CDR3 sequence (DNA): TGTGCCATCAGTGACCCTAGCAGAAGGAAGAATGAGCAGTTCTTC. Its translation is CAISDPSRRKNEQFF.

The chain recombines TRBV10-2 with TRBJ2-7, with D unclear. CDR3 length equals 12 residues. The germline gives CDR1 WSHSY, CDR2 SAAADI. The V end lost 2 bases, the J end lost 2 bases, and 4 bases lay between the germline ends. In nucleotides, the CDR3 is TGCGCCAGCAGTGAGGAGACCTACGAGCAGTACTTC. This translates into CASSEETYEQYF.

The chain combines TRBV10-3 with TRBJ2-1, with 15 bases lining up with TRBD2. The length of the CDR3 is 17 residues. V was clipped by 6 bases and J by 7 bases; unmatched bases: 10. CDR1 and CDR2 (germline): ENHRY, SYGVKD. In DNA, the CDR3 is TGTGCCATCAGAAACGAGCCGGGACTAGCGGGAGGTAATGAGCAGTTCTTC. It encodes CAIRNEPGLAGGNEQFF.

The V gene is TRBV24-1, the J gene TRBJ1-2; 8 bases fit TRBD1. From germline, CDR1 is KGHDR and CDR2 SFDVKD. This CDR3 is 24 amino acids long. The trim removed 12 bases at V and 0 bases at J, leaving 38 bases unmatched. The CDR3 sequence is CAVPPGGTGFFVRVRKNTNYGYTF. CDR3 sequence (DNA): TGTGCCGTACCCCCCGGGGGGACAGGTTTTTTTGTCCGAGTGAGAAAGAACACTAACTATGGCTACACCTTC.

This chain uses TRBV4-2 with TRBJ2-7; 11 bases align to TRBD2. This CDR3 has 17 residues. The germline V gene has CDR1 LGHNA and CDR2 YNFKEQ. V lost 5 bases to trimming and J lost 5 bases; unmatched junction nucleotides: 14. The CDR3 spells CASSLRGVAGGPNEQYF. The CDR3 DNA reads TGTGCCAGCAGCTTAAGGGGGGTAGCGGGAGGGCCAAACGAGCAGTACTTC.

This clone was picked up one time. V usage is TRBV6-5 and J usage is TRBJ1-2; tentative D call: TRBD1 (6 bases). CDR3 length: 15 residues. Germline CDR1 reads MNHEY; CDR2 reads SVGAGI. Between the trimmed V and J ends, which lost 6 bases and 4 bases, there was a span of 18 bases. The CDR3, as DNA: TGTGCCAGCAGCGCGGGGGCAGGGGAGTCCTATGGCTACACCTTC. It is translated as CASSAGAGESYGYTF.

The J gene is TRBJ2-4, the V gene TRBV18; D perhaps matches TRBD1 (5 bases). The CDR3 consists of 15 residues. V lost 5 bases and J 0 bases, leaving 11 bases between the germline ends. Germline values: CDR1 KGHSH, CDR2 LQKENI. CDR3: CASSSKTEAKNIQYF. Here the CDR3 DNA reads TGTGCCAGCTCATCCAAGACAGAAGCCAAAAACATTCAGTACTTC.

The chain joins TRBV7-9 to TRBJ2-7, with 9 positions matching TRBD1. The CDR3 is made up of 14 amino acids. Germline values: CDR1 SEHNR, CDR2 FQNEAQ (reference sequence). V gave up 4 bases and J gave up 7 bases; unmatched junction bases: 8. The CDR3 DNA follows: TGTGCCAGCAGCTCCCGGGACAGGGTTGAAGAGCAGTACTTC. Its protein is CASSSRDRVEEQYF.

V gene TRBV18 combines with J gene TRBJ2-7; 10 bases fit TRBD2. The CDR3 covers 15 residues. Germline V gene data show CDR1 as KGHSH and CDR2 as LQKENI. The V segment lost 3 bases and the J segment 6 bases; nucleotides outside the gene matches: 8. The CDR3 nucleotides read TGTGCCAGCTCACCGTCGCTAGCGGGAGACCTCGAGCAGTACTTC. This gives the protein CASSPSLAGDLEQYF.

The chain has TRBV6-2 or TRBV6-3 and TRBJ2-3; 14 positions agree with TRBD2. The CDR3 runs to 19 residues. In germline, CDR1 is MNHEY, CDR2 SVGEGT. V shed 0 bases, J shed 5 bases, and the junction held 10 bases outside the gene matches. The CDR3 sequence is CASSYSTGLAGATEDTQYF. CDR3 in DNA: TGTGCCAGCAGTTACTCGACGGGACTAGCGGGAGCTACCGAAGATACGCAGTATTTT.

The chain has TRBV9 and TRBJ1-6; 12 positions match TRBD1. V lost 3 bases to trimming and J lost 4 bases; unmatched junction nucleotides: 5. Germline CDR1 and CDR2: SGDLS and YYNGEE. The CDR3 runs to 17 residues. The CDR3 nucleotides read TGTGCCAGCAGCGAGGGACAGGGGGCTCCTTATAATTCACCCCTCCACTTT. It encodes CASSEGQGAPYNSPLHF. Supplemented by reference TRBV9 and TRBJ1-6, the full variable domain reads DSGVTQTPKHLITATGQRVTLRCSPRSGDLSVYWYQQSLDQGLQFLIQYYNGEERAKGNILERFSAQQFPDLHSELNLSSLELGDSALYFCASSEGQGAPYNSPLHFGNGTRLTVT.

This clone was recorded once. The rearrangement joins TRBV7-2 to TRBJ2-1; 9 bases line up with TRBD2. There are 16 residues in the CDR3. Germline V gene lookup returns CDR1 SGHTA and CDR2 FQGNSA. J was trimmed by 0 bases and V by 6 bases; bases with no gene match: 6. CDR3: CASRTSGVTSYNEQFF. CDR3 bases: TGTGCCAGCAGGACTAGCGGAGTGACCTCCTACAATGAGCAGTTCTTC.

The chain recombines TRBV3-1 (or the pseudogene TRBV3-2) with TRBJ1-2; the D is unclear. This CDR3 comprises 15 residues. Germline CDR1 and CDR2: LGHDT and YNNKEL (reference sequence). V was clipped by 0 bases and J by 8 bases, with 16 bases between them. CDR3 nucleotide sequence: TGTGCCAGCAGCCAAGAAACATCCACCCCGTGGGGCTACACCTTC. Its protein product is CASSQETSTPWGYTF.